A selection of T cell receptor beta chains follows, all from one sample in a study of shared clonotypes between healthy human individuals. Here immunoSEQ multiplex PCR was the method, and the copy in TCRdb shows in-frame clones only, minus some. The profile covers 2.3 million or so clones, with 85% to 95% appearing a single time and 0.35% to 0.45% taken by the ten largest. The sequencing input was naive CD4+ T cells from PBMCs. These TCRs come from a man aged 18 to 30 in good health. Some clones in this sample may be carry-over from other donors' samples. CDR3s include the opening cysteine and the closing phenylalanine or tryptophan. Each record gives: J gene, V gene, CDR3 length, D gene, clone size, CDR3 DNA, CDR3 protein. The D gene is left open where the match is weak. Only some rows state a clone size, as once, few, many or a class for expanded clones.

j_call: TRBJ2-7
v_call: TRBV19
cdr3_length: 14
d_call: TRBD2
clone_size: once
cdr3_nt: TGTGCCAGTAGTATGTCTAGCGGAACCTACGAGCAGTACTTC
cdr3_aa: CASSMSSGTYEQYF

j_call: TRBJ2-7
v_call: TRBV7-2
cdr3_length: 14
d_call: TRBD2
clone_size: NA
cdr3_nt: TGTGCCAGCAGCTTAGAGCGGGACTCCTACGAGCAGTACTTC
cdr3_aa: CASSLERDSYEQYF

j_call: TRBJ1-1
v_call: TRBV4-1
cdr3_length: 18
d_call: TRBD1
clone_size: NA
cdr3_nt: TGCGCCAGCAGCCAGGGGATGGGACAGGGGTCCATGAACGCTGAAGCTTTCTTT
cdr3_aa: CASSQGMGQGSMNAEAFF

j_call: TRBJ1-1
v_call: TRBV10-2
cdr3_length: 13
d_call: TRBD1
clone_size: NA
cdr3_nt: TGCGCCAGCACCCGACAGGGTGGGAATGAAGCTTTCTTT
cdr3_aa: CASTRQGGNEAFF

j_call: TRBJ2-1
v_call: TRBV11-3
cdr3_length: 15
d_call: TRBD2
clone_size: NA
cdr3_nt: TGTGCCAGCAGCGACGGACTAGCTGTTTACAATGAGCAGTTCTTC
cdr3_aa: CASSDGLAVYNEQFF

j_call: TRBJ1-1
v_call: TRBV28
cdr3_length: 14
d_call: NA
clone_size: NA
cdr3_nt: TGTGCCAGCAGTTTGTTGGTGGGGAACACTGAAGCTTTCTTT
cdr3_aa: CASSLLVGNTEAFF

j_call: TRBJ2-2
v_call: TRBV28
cdr3_length: 18
d_call: TRBD2
clone_size: NA
cdr3_nt: TGTGCCAGCAGTTTAAGGCTCGGGGGAGGGCCGTCGCCAGGGGAGCTGTTTTTT
cdr3_aa: CASSLRLGGGPSPGELFF

j_call: TRBJ2-7
v_call: TRBV4-2
cdr3_length: 16
d_call: TRBD1
clone_size: NA
cdr3_nt: TGTGCCAGCAGCCAGCCCCCGGGACAGGGGTATTTGGAGCAGTACTTC
cdr3_aa: CASSQPPGQGYLEQYF

j_call: TRBJ2-1
v_call: TRBV7-2
cdr3_length: 13
d_call: NA
clone_size: NA
cdr3_nt: TGTGCCAGCAGCTTGGCGTCCTACAATGAGCAGTTCTTC
cdr3_aa: CASSLASYNEQFF

j_call: TRBJ2-2
v_call: TRBV2
cdr3_length: 11
d_call: NA
clone_size: NA
cdr3_nt: TGTGCCAGCGGAAGATCCGGGGAGCTGTTTTTT
cdr3_aa: CASGRSGELFF

j_call: TRBJ1-1
v_call: TRBV6-4
cdr3_length: 15
d_call: NA
clone_size: NA
cdr3_nt: TGTGCCAGCAGTGCCCACCCAGGGGAAGGAACTGAAGCTTTCTTT
cdr3_aa: CASSAHPGEGTEAFF

j_call: TRBJ2-2
v_call: TRBV19
cdr3_length: 15
d_call: TRBD2
clone_size: NA
cdr3_nt: TGTGCCAGCCGGGAGGTCTGGACGAACACCGGGGAGCTGTTTTTT
cdr3_aa: CASREVWTNTGELFF

j_call: TRBJ2-1
v_call: TRBV7-9
cdr3_length: 12
d_call: NA
clone_size: NA
cdr3_nt: TGTGCCAGCAGCTTAGTCGAACAGGGGCAGTTCTTC
cdr3_aa: CASSLVEQGQFF

j_call: TRBJ1-1
v_call: TRBV2
cdr3_length: 16
d_call: TRBD1
clone_size: NA
cdr3_nt: TGTGCCAGCAGCGATGTCGACAGGGGGGAGATGACTGAAGCTTTCTTT
cdr3_aa: CASSDVDRGEMTEAFF

j_call: TRBJ1-4
v_call: TRBV7-9
cdr3_length: 15
d_call: TRBD1
clone_size: few
cdr3_nt: TGTGCCAGCAGCTTAGTGAGGGGGCCTAATGAAAAACTGTTTTTT
cdr3_aa: CASSLVRGPNEKLFF

j_call: TRBJ1-1
v_call: TRBV19
cdr3_length: 18
d_call: NA
clone_size: NA
cdr3_nt: TGTGCCAGCCTAAATCGGGACCACCAGGCCACACGAAACACTGAAGCTTTCTTT
cdr3_aa: CASLNRDHQATRNTEAFF

j_call: TRBJ2-7
v_call: TRBV27
cdr3_length: 14
d_call: TRBD1
clone_size: NA
cdr3_nt: TGTGCCAGCAGCCCCCGGACAGGGGGCTACGAGCAGTACTTC
cdr3_aa: CASSPRTGGYEQYF

j_call: TRBJ2-5
v_call: TRBV29-1
cdr3_length: 13
d_call: NA
clone_size: once
cdr3_nt: TGCAGCGTTGAAGCCCCCGCCCCCGAGACCCAGTACTTC
cdr3_aa: CSVEAPAPETQYF

j_call: TRBJ2-6
v_call: TRBV11-2
cdr3_length: 16
d_call: NA
clone_size: NA
cdr3_nt: TGTGCCAGCAGCTTACGGGTATCCTCTGGGGCCAACGTCCTGACTTTC
cdr3_aa: CASSLRVSSGANVLTF

j_call: TRBJ2-1
v_call: TRBV6-4
cdr3_length: 15
d_call: NA
clone_size: NA
cdr3_nt: TGTGCCAGCAGTGACTCGGCGGGGTCCTACAATGAGCAGTTCTTC
cdr3_aa: CASSDSAGSYNEQFF

j_call: TRBJ2-1
v_call: TRBV29-1
cdr3_length: 14
d_call: TRBD2
clone_size: NA
cdr3_nt: TGCAGCGTTGAAATTAGCGGGAGACGGAATGAGCAGTTCTTC
cdr3_aa: CSVEISGRRNEQFF

j_call: TRBJ2-1
v_call: TRBV4-3
cdr3_length: 15
d_call: NA
clone_size: NA
cdr3_nt: TGCGCCAGCAGCCTAACCCGGCCATCCTACAATGAGCAGTTCTTC
cdr3_aa: CASSLTRPSYNEQFF

j_call: TRBJ2-7
v_call: TRBV5-8
cdr3_length: 13
d_call: NA
clone_size: NA
cdr3_nt: TGTGCCAGCAGCTTCACGCCTGGCTTTGAGCAGTACTTC
cdr3_aa: CASSFTPGFEQYF

j_call: TRBJ2-1
v_call: TRBV30
cdr3_length: 16
d_call: TRBD2
clone_size: NA
cdr3_nt: TGTGCCTGGAGTGTAAAGCGGGGCCGGGTTTCCAATGAGCAGTTCTTC
cdr3_aa: CAWSVKRGRVSNEQFF

j_call: TRBJ1-1
v_call: TRBV6-1
cdr3_length: 12
d_call: NA
clone_size: NA
cdr3_nt: TGTGCCAGCAGTGGCGAGGGAGCTGAAGCTTTCTTT
cdr3_aa: CASSGEGAEAFF

j_call: TRBJ1-1
v_call: TRBV5-1
cdr3_length: 14
d_call: NA
clone_size: NA
cdr3_nt: TGCGCCAGCAGCGCACAGGGAGGGGACACTGAAGCTTTCTTT
cdr3_aa: CASSAQGGDTEAFF

j_call: TRBJ1-5
v_call: TRBV30
cdr3_length: 16
d_call: NA
clone_size: NA
cdr3_nt: TGTGCCTGGAGTGTTGGGGGGAGGTTCGGCAATCAGCCCCAGCATTTT
cdr3_aa: CAWSVGGRFGNQPQHF

j_call: TRBJ2-2
v_call: TRBV30
cdr3_length: 16
d_call: NA
clone_size: NA
cdr3_nt: TGTGCCTTCATACCCCGGGCGACCACGAACACCGGGGAGCTGTTTTTT
cdr3_aa: CAFIPRATTNTGELFF

j_call: TRBJ2-7
v_call: TRBV29-1
cdr3_length: 13
d_call: NA
clone_size: NA
cdr3_nt: TGCAGCGTTATAGGGGTACTCTCCTACGAGCAGTACTTC
cdr3_aa: CSVIGVLSYEQYF

j_call: TRBJ1-2
v_call: TRBV4-3
cdr3_length: 14
d_call: TRBD1
clone_size: NA
cdr3_nt: TGCGCCAGCAGCCGACAAACAGGGGTCTATGGCTACACCTTC
cdr3_aa: CASSRQTGVYGYTF

j_call: TRBJ1-1
v_call: TRBV18
cdr3_length: 14
d_call: NA
clone_size: NA
cdr3_nt: TGTGCCAGCTCAGGGACCCTCATACTCACTGAAGCTTTCTTT
cdr3_aa: CASSGTLILTEAFF